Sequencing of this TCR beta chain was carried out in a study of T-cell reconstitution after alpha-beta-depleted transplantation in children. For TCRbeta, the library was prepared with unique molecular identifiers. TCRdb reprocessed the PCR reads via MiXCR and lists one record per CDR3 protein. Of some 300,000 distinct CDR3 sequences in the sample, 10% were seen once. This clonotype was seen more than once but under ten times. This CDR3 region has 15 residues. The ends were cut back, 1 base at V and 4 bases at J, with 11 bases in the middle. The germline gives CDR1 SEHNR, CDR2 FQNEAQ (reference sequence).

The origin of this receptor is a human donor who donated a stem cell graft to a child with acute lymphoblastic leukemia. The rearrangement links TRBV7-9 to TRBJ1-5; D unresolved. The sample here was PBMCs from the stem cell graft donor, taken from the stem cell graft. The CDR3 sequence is CASSLVEPGNQPQHF. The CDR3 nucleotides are TGTGCCAGCAGCTTAGTCGAACCCGGGAATCAGCCCCAGCATTTT.